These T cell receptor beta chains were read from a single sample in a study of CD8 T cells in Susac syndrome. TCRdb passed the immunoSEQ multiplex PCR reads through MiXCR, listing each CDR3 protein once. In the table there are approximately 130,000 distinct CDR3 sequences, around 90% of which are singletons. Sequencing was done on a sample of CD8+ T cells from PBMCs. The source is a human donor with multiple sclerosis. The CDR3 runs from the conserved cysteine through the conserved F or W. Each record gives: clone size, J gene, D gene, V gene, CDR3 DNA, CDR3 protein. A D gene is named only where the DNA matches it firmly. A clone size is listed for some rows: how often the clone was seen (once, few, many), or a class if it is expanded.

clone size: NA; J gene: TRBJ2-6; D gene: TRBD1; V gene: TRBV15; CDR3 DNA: TGTGCCACCAGCGCCTACAGGGGGGCGAACGTCCTGACTTTC; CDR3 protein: CATSAYRGANVLTF
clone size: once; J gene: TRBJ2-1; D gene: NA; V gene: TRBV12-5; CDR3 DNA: TGTGCTAGTGGTTGGGGCCAGGCAGTACGTCAGCCGTTCTTC; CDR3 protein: CASGWGQAVRQPFF
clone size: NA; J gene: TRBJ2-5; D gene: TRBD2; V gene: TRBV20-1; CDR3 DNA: TGCAGTGCTAGAAGCCTAGCGGGAGAGTATGAGACCCAGTACTTC; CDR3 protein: CSARSLAGEYETQYF
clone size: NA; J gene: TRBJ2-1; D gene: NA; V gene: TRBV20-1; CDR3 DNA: TGCAGTGCTCGGACCAGGGCTCTCAATGAGCAGTTCTTC; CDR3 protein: CSARTRALNEQFF
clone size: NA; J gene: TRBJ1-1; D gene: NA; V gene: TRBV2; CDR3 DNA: TGTGCCAGCAGTGGCAACAGGATGAACACTGAAGCTTTCTTT; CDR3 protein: CASSGNRMNTEAFF
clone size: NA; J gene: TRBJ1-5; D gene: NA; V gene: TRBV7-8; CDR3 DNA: TGTGCCAGCAGCTCCCCGAGCCGGACAGAGACGGGCAATCAGCCCCAGCATTTT; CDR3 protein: CASSSPSRTETGNQPQHF
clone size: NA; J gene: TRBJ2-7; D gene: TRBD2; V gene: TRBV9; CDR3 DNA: TGTGCCAGCAGCGCCGGGACTAGCGACCACGAGCAGTACTTC; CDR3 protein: CASSAGTSDHEQYF
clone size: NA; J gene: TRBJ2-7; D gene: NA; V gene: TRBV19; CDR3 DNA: TGTGCCAGTAGTATATCTGGGGGCGAGCAGTACTTC; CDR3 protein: CASSISGGEQYF
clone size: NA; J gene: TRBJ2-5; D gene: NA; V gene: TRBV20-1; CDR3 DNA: TGCAGTGCTTGGACTCTGGTGGGAGTCGAGAAAGAGACCCAGTACTTC; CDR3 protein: CSAWTLVGVEKETQYF
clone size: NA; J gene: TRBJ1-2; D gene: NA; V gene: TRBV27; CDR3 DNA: TGTGCCAGCAGTTTATCAGTTTCCCACTATGGCTACACCTTC; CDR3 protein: CASSLSVSHYGYTF